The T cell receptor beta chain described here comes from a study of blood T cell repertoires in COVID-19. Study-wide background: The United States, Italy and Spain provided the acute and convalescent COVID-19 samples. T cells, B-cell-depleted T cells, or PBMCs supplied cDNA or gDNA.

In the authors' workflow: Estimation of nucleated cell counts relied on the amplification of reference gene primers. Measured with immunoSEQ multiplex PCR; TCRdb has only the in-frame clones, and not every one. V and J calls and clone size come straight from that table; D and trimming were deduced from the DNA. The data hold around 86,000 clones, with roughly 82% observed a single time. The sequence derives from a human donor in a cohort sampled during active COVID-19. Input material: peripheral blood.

The CDR3: CASSLGSSGGHEQFF. The CDR3 bases are TGTGCCAGCAGCCTGGGTAGTTCGGGAGGGCATGAGCAGTTCTTC. J is TRBJ2-1 and V is TRBV3-1 (or the pseudogene TRBV3-2); 8 bases align to TRBD2. The CDR3 covers 15 residues. Germline V gene sequence: CDR1 LGHDT, CDR2 YNNKEL (reference sequence). V gave up 4 bases and J gave up 8 bases; unmatched junction bases: 10.